This T cell receptor (beta chain) was identified in a study of glioma-infiltrating T cells after dendritic cell vaccination. Whole-study context: Dendritic cell vaccination trial patients had either newly diagnosed or recurrent glioblastoma.

The CDR3 is 16 residues long. V was shortened by 0 bases and J by 1 base, with 11 bases between the two germline ends. The germline V gene encodes CDR1 SGHNT and CDR2 YYREEE (reference sequence). Produced via immunoSEQ multiplex PCR; TCRdb's table is partial and in-frame only. Of approximately 90,000 clones listed, roughly 77% are singletons. Described time point: after dendritic cell vaccination, including at tumor progression/relapse. Only patients with spare fresh-frozen tumor and over two years of follow-up were included. The sequenced sample was blood, obtained after dendritic cell vaccination. This sequence joins TRBV5-4 and TRBJ1-3; TRBD1 might be the D (5 bases). This receptor was obtained from a human donor with glioblastoma. This CDR3 is CASSLDGTGSGNTIYF. CDR3 bases: TGTGCCAGCAGCTTGGACGGTACAGGATCTGGAAACACCATATATTTT.